This T cell receptor beta chain was identified during a study of blood T cells in healthy people across ages. The authors ran a second PCR of 7 to 11 cycles using a sample-barcoded 5' primer and a J-beta primer mix. One entry per CDR3 protein, called by TCRdb with MiXCR from the 5' RACE reads. In the table there are 600,000 to 1,000,000 distinct CDR3 sequences, 25% of which are singletons. The same sample was also studied in work on T cells of mothers and their children.

The sequence derives from a boy aged 5-17 years in good health. The sample comprised blood.

The CDR3 loop reads CASRPGSSVTEEVNEQFF. The DNA for the CDR3 is TGTGCCAGCAGACCAGGGTCTAGCGTTACAGAAGAGGTCAATGAGCAGTTCTTC. This rearrangement joins TRBV6-1 to TRBJ2-1, with D perhaps TRBD2 (6 bases). The CDR3 consists of 18 residues. The V and J ends lost 6 bases and 6 bases respectively, with 27 bases between them. Germline CDR1 and CDR2: MNHNS and SASEGT.